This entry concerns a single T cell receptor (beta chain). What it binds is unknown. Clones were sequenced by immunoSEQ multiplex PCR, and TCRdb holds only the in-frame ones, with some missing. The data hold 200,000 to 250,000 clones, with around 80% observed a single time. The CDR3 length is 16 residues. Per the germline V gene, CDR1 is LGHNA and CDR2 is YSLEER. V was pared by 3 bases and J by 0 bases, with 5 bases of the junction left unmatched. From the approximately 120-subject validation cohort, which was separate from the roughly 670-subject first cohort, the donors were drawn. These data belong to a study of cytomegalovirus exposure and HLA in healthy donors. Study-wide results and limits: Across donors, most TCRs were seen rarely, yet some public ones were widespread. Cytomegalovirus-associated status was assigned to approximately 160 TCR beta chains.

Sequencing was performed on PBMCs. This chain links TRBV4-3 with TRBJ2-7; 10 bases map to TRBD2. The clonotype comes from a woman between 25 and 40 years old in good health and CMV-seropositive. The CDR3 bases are TGCGCCAGCAGCCAGTGGGCTAGCGGGAGCTCCTACGAGCAGTACTTC. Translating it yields CASSQWASGSSYEQYF.